A single sample is the source of the 28 T cell receptor beta chains below, sequenced in a study of CD8 T cells in Susac syndrome. An input of roughly 0.5 to 1 ug of RNA was subjected to reverse transcription using random hexamers. In TCRdb, the immunoSEQ multiplex PCR reads were re-called with MiXCR into one record per CDR3 protein. The data show about 120,000 distinct CDR3 sequences, around 94% seen once. The specimen sequenced was CD4+ T cells from PBMCs. Every receptor here comes from a human donor with multiple sclerosis.

The chain uses TRBV5-1 and TRBJ2-7; tentatively, D is TRBD1 or TRBD2 (5 bases each). Looked up from germline, CDR1 is SGHRS and CDR2 is YFSETQ. V shed 4 bases and J shed 3 bases, with 14 bases lying between them. The CDR3 runs to 14 residues. The chain's CDR3 is CASSPGQPNYEQYF. CDR3 sequence (DNA): TGCGCCAGCAGCCCGGGGCAGCCTAACTACGAGCAGTACTTC.

The rearrangement links TRBV29-1 to TRBJ2-1; 13 nucleotides agree with TRBD2. Germline V gene lookup returns CDR1 SQVTM and CDR2 ANQGSEA. The V segment lost 6 bases and the J segment 4 bases; nucleotides outside the gene matches: 3. The CDR3 totals 14 residues. The chain's CDR3 is CSVRLAGGYNEQFF. The DNA for the CDR3 is TGCAGCGTAAGACTAGCGGGGGGATACAATGAGCAGTTCTTC.

The V and J genes are TRBV12-3 or TRBV12-4 and TRBJ1-6; D is perhaps TRBD1 (5 bases). Between the trimmed V and J ends, which lost 3 bases and 8 bases, there was a span of 20 bases. This CDR3 has 17 residues. Here the CDR3 DNA reads TGTGCCAGCAGTTTGGTCCCCGGGGGACTGGTGGATTCACCCCTCCACTTT. Its translation is CASSLVPGGLVDSPLHF.

This chain uses TRBV7-9 with TRBJ2-1; weak D call: TRBD2 (5 bases). Germline values: CDR1 SEHNR, CDR2 FQNEAQ (reference sequence). V lost 4 bases and J lost 7, with 23 bases in between. The CDR3 is made up of 17 amino acids. CDR3 in DNA: TGTGCCAGCAGCTCCCGTCCCCCGGGGAAGAAAAGGAATGAGCAGTTCTTC. Its translation is CASSSRPPGKKRNEQFF.

The J gene is TRBJ2-7, the V gene TRBV7-8, with D possibly TRBD1 on 5 matching bases. This CDR3 contains 16 residues. Germline V gene sequence: CDR1 SGHVS, CDR2 FQNEAQ. The V and J ends lost 5 bases and 1 base respectively, with 18 bases between them. DNA for the CDR3: TGTGCCAGCAGCCCAGGTGGGGCTTTATCTTCCTACGAGCAGTACTTC. The encoded protein is CASSPGGALSSYEQYF.

The sample holds one count of this clonotype. V usage is TRBV30 and J usage is TRBJ1-5; D possibly corresponds to TRBD1 (5 bases). The CDR3 runs to 13 residues. CDR1 and CDR2 (germline): GTSNPN, SVGIG (reference sequence). Trimming pared 5 bases from V and 6 bases from J, leaving 14 bases between. The CDR3 spells CAWSGDGAQPQHF. CDR3 sequence (DNA): TGTGCCTGGTCCGGGGACGGGGCTCAGCCCCAGCATTTT.

V is TRBV28 and J is TRBJ2-7; TRBD1 matches at 7 bases. The germline V gene has CDR1 MDHEN and CDR2 SYDVKM. The V segment lost 7 bases and the J segment 5 bases; nucleotides outside the gene matches: 5. The CDR3 has 12 residues. CDR3 protein: CASTTGHNEQYF. The CDR3 DNA is TGTGCCAGCACGACAGGGCACAACGAGCAGTACTTC.

The V and J genes are TRBV5-4 and TRBJ2-3; no reliable D call. The V gene's germline CDR1 is SGHNT and CDR2 YYREEE (reference sequence). The CDR3 is 16 residues long. Deletions cut 3 bases from V and 0 bases from J, with 14 bases between. CDR3 region: CASSSSFTTSTDTQYF. As DNA, the CDR3 is TGTGCCAGCAGCTCATCCTTTACAACTAGCACAGATACGCAGTATTTT.

The count of this clonotype is one. This chain joins TRBV5-1 and TRBJ1-1; maybe TRBD1 (5 bases). Trimming removed 2 bases at V and 2 bases at J, with 16 bases between. The CDR3 consists of 16 residues. CDR1 and CDR2 (germline): SGHRS, YFSETQ. CDR3 bases: TGCGCCAGCAGCTTTTTCGGGACGGAGATAAACACTGAAGCTTTCTTT. Translation: CASSFFGTEINTEAFF. Together with reference TRBV5-1 and TRBJ1-1, the CDR3 gives the full variable domain: KAGVTQTPRYLIKTRGQQVTLSCSPISGHRSVSWYQQTPGQGLQFLFEYFSETQRNKGNFPGRFSGRQFSNSRSEMNVSTLELGDSALYLCASSFFGTEINTEAFFGQGTRLTVV.

The CDR3: CASSLGGLNTGELFF. In nucleotides, the CDR3 is TGTGCCAGCTCACTCGGGGGGCTTAACACCGGGGAGCTGTTTTTT. V and J are TRBV6-5 and TRBJ2-2; TRBD2 is a possible D gene (7 bases). Germline-derived CDR1 and CDR2 are MNHEY and SVGAGI. V lost 8 bases, J lost 2 bases, and 15 bases lay in between. This CDR3 spans 15 amino acids.

Only one count was recorded for this clonotype. This chain uses TRBV30 with TRBJ2-1; TRBD2 might be the D (6 bases). This CDR3 is built from 14 residues. V dropped 5 bases and J dropped 0 bases, with 11 bases sitting between them. Germline loops: CDR1 GTSNPN, CDR2 SVGIG (reference sequence). CDR3 sequence (DNA): TGTGCCTGGGGGCGGGGATACTCCTACAATGAGCAGTTCTTC. Protein sequence: CAWGRGYSYNEQFF.

The chain combines TRBV9 with TRBJ2-1; TRBD2 aligns across 9 bases. CDR1 SGDLS and CDR2 YYNGEE come from the germline V gene. Germline trimming cut 3 bases from V and 0 bases from J; bases unmatched to any gene: 1. The CDR3 extends over 15 amino acids. Here the CDR3 DNA reads TGTGCCAGCAGCGCTAGCGGGGACTCCTACAATGAGCAGTTCTTC. Amino acids: CASSASGDSYNEQFF.

The V gene is TRBV2, the J gene TRBJ2-3; D uncertain. From germline, CDR1 is SNHLY and CDR2 FYNNEI. The length of the CDR3 is 15 residues. Trimming took 10 bases from V and 0 from J, leaving 17 bases between them. CDR3 amino acids: CATGLGRPSTDTQYF. The CDR3 DNA reads TGTGCCACTGGCCTTGGCAGACCTAGCACAGATACGCAGTATTTT. Variable domain in full (rest from reference TRBV2 and TRBJ2-3): EPEVTQTPSHQVTQMGQEVILRCVPISNHLYFYWYRQILGQKVEFLVSFYNNEISEKSEIFDDQFSVERPDGSNFTLKIRSTKLEDSAMYFCATGLGRPSTDTQYFGPGTRLTVL.

The chain is built from TRBV19 and TRBJ1-1; 8 bases are shared with TRBD1. The CDR3 extends over 13 amino acids. With 6 bases clipped from V and 5 bases from J, the junction kept 5 bases outside the gene matches. Looked up from germline, CDR1 is LNHDA and CDR2 is SQIVND (reference sequence). CDR3 sequence: CASRTTGETEAFF. The CDR3 DNA reads TGTGCCAGTAGGACGACAGGGGAAACTGAAGCTTTCTTT.

This clonotype has only one observation. The rearrangement joins TRBV12-3 or TRBV12-4 to TRBJ1-1; D unresolved. Trimming shortened V by 6 bases and J by 5 bases, and 10 bases separated the two germline ends. The CDR3 length is 12 residues. The CDR3 region has the DNA TGTGCCAGCAGCCTGATGTGGACTGAAGCTTTCTTT. It yields the protein CASSLMWTEAFF.

This chain joins TRBV13 and TRBJ2-3; 8 nucleotides align to TRBD2. The J segment lost 0 bases and the V segment lost 2 bases, leaving 1 base of the junction unmatched. The CDR3 consists of 15 residues. Per the germline V gene, CDR1 is PRHDT and CDR2 is FYEKMQ (reference sequence). This CDR3 is CASSLTSGSTDTQYF. The CDR3 nucleotides are TGTGCCAGCAGCTTAACTAGCGGTAGCACAGATACGCAGTATTTT. Based on the CDR3 plus reference TRBV13 and TRBJ2-3, the full variable domain is AAGVIQSPRHLIKEKRETATLKCYPIPRHDTVYWYQQGPGQDPQFLISFYEKMQSDKGSIPDRFSAQQFSDYHSELNMSSLELGDSALYFCASSLTSGSTDTQYFGPGTRLTVL.

The chain has TRBV6-2 or TRBV6-3 and TRBJ2-5; TRBD2 matches 13 bases. Germline CDR1 reads MNHEY; CDR2 reads SVGEGT. This CDR3 spans 14 amino acids. The trim removed 10 bases at V and 3 bases at J, leaving 5 bases unmatched. In nucleotides, the CDR3 is TGTGCCACCCGGACTAGCGGGGGAAAAGAGACCCAGTACTTC. Its protein is CATRTSGGKETQYF.

The chain is built from TRBV25-1 and TRBJ1-2; maybe TRBD1 (6 bases). The CDR3 runs 12 residues. Germline V CDR1 and CDR2: MGHDK, SYGVNS. V dropped 9 bases and J dropped 3 bases, with 11 bases sitting between them. This CDR3 reads CASSRGYYGYTF. CDR3 nucleotide sequence: TGTGCCAGTTCCAGGGGATACTATGGCTACACCTTC.

The J gene is TRBJ2-7, the V gene TRBV6-6; D might be TRBD1 or TRBD2, each matching 6 bases. CDR1 is MNHNY and CDR2 is SVGAGI in the germline V gene (reference sequence). The CDR3 length is 15 residues. The germline V and J ends were trimmed by 6 bases and 2 bases, with 17 bases remaining between them. The CDR3 sequence: CASSTGAKGPYEQYF. The CDR3 coding sequence is TGTGCCAGCAGCACGGGGGCTAAAGGTCCCTACGAGCAGTACTTC.

This clonotype was seen once. The V gene is TRBV30, the J gene TRBJ1-2, with a weak D call TRBD1 (6 bases). Trimming cost V 1 base and J 0 bases, with 6 bases left between them. The germline CDR1 and CDR2 sequences are GTSNPN and SVGIG (reference sequence). The CDR3 extends over 13 amino acids. CDR3 coding DNA: TGTGCCTGGAGTGCAGGGGCTAACTATGGCTACACCTTC. Translation: CAWSAGANYGYTF.

The chain uses TRBV6-2 or TRBV6-3 and TRBJ2-7; D is uncertain. Trimming took off 1 base at V and 4 bases at J, with 8 bases between the two ends. From germline, CDR1 is MNHEY and CDR2 SVGEGT. This CDR3 has 13 amino acids. The CDR3 DNA reads as TGTGCCAGCAGTTACTTCGGAAGGTACGAGCAGTACTTC. As protein: CASSYFGRYEQYF.

The V and J genes are TRBV4-3 and TRBJ2-7; D is perhaps TRBD2 (6 bases). V gave up 3 bases and J gave up 1 base, with 10 bases separating them. The germline V gene encodes CDR1 LGHNA and CDR2 YSLEER. This CDR3 comprises 14 residues. CDR3 in DNA: TGCGCCAGCAGCCAGGAGGGCAGATCCTACGAGCAGTACTTC. Protein product: CASSQEGRSYEQYF.

The V and J genes are TRBV5-4 and TRBJ1-1; no reliable D call. V was cut by 4 bases and J by 2 bases, with 12 bases left in between. The CDR3 consists of 14 residues. Germline CDR1 SGHNT, CDR2 YYREEE (reference sequence). CDR3 residues: CASSPTEFNTEAFF. The CDR3 DNA follows: TGTGCCAGCAGCCCAACAGAATTTAACACTGAAGCTTTCTTT.

J is TRBJ2-5 and V is TRBV6-1; D is ambiguous. CDR1 is MNHNS, CDR2 SASEGT, per germline. V dropped 1 base and J dropped 2 bases, with 11 bases sitting between them. The CDR3 contains 15 residues. The CDR3 region is CASSEEGFQQETQYF. CDR3 in DNA: TGTGCCAGCAGTGAAGAAGGGTTTCAGCAAGAGACCCAGTACTTC.

Only one count was recorded for this clonotype. The chain carries TRBV5-1 and TRBJ1-6; D is unclear. Trimming cost V 4 bases and J 11 bases, with 13 bases left between them. The germline V gene encodes CDR1 SGHRS and CDR2 YFSETQ. The CDR3 covers 13 residues. This CDR3 is CASSQAGDTPLHF. CDR3 coding DNA: TGCGCCAGCAGCCAGGCCGGGGATACACCCCTCCACTTT. Filled out from reference TRBV5-1 and TRBJ1-6, the complete variable domain reads KAGVTQTPRYLIKTRGQQVTLSCSPISGHRSVSWYQQTPGQGLQFLFEYFSETQRNKGNFPGRFSGRQFSNSRSEMNVSTLELGDSALYLCASSQAGDTPLHFGNGTRLTVT.

CDR3 sequence: CASSLDGRAGTEAFF. For the CDR3, the DNA is TGCGCCAGCAGCTTGGACGGCAGGGCTGGCACTGAAGCTTTCTTT. The chain combines TRBV5-1 with TRBJ1-1; possible D gene TRBD1, 5 bases. The CDR3 consists of 15 residues. The V gene lost 0 bases and the J gene lost 4 bases, with 13 bases spanning the gap. CDR1 is SGHRS and CDR2 is YFSETQ in the germline V gene.

The chain links TRBV5-1 to TRBJ2-5; weak D call: TRBD2 (6 bases). Trimming pared 4 bases from V and 5 bases from J, leaving 15 bases between. The CDR3 loop spans 14 amino acids. The germline V gene has CDR1 SGHRS and CDR2 YFSETQ. In nucleotides, the CDR3 is TGCGCCAGCAGCGTCTCGCGAGGAGGGGAGACCCAGTACTTC. It is translated as CASSVSRGGETQYF.

The rearrangement links TRBV7-2 to TRBJ1-2, with TRBD1 matching over 7 bases. With 3 bases clipped from V and 3 bases from J, the junction kept 10 bases outside the gene matches. The CDR3 is 16 residues long. Germline CDR1 reads SGHTA; CDR2 reads FQGNSA. CDR3 sequence (DNA): TGTGCCAGCAGCTTGGACGGGACAGCTTTCGACTATGGCTACACCTTC. This codes for CASSLDGTAFDYGYTF.